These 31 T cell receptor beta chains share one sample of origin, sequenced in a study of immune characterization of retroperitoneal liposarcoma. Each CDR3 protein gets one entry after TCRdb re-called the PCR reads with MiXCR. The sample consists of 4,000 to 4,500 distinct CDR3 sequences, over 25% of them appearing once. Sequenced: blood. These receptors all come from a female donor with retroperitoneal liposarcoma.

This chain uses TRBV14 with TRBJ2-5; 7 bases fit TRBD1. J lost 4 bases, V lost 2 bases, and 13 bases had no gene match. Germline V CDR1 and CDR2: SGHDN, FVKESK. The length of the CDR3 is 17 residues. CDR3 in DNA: TGTGCCAGCAGCCAAACAGGGGCAGGAGTTATTGGAGAGACCCAGTACTTC. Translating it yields CASSQTGAGVIGETQYF.

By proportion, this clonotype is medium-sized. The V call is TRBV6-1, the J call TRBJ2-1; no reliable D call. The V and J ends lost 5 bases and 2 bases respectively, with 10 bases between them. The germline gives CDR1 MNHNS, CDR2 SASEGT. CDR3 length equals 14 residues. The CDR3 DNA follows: TGTGCCAGCAGTCCCTCGTCAACCTACAATGAGCAGTTCTTC. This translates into CASSPSSTYNEQFF.

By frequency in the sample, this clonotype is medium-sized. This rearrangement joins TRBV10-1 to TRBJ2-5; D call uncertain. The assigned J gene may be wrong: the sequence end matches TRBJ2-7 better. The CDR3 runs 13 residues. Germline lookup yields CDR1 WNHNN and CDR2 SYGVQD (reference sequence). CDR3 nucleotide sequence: TGCGCCAGCAGTGAATCTGAGATCTACGAGCAGTACTTC. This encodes CASSESEIYEQYF.

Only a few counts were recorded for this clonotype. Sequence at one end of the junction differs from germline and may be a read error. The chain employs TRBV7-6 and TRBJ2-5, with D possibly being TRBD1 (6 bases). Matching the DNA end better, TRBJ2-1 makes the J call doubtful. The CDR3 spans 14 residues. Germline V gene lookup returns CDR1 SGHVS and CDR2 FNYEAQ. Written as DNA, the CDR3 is TGTGCCAACAGCTTGGGGGCAGGGGCAAACGAGCAGTTCTTC. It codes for CANSLGAGANEQFF.

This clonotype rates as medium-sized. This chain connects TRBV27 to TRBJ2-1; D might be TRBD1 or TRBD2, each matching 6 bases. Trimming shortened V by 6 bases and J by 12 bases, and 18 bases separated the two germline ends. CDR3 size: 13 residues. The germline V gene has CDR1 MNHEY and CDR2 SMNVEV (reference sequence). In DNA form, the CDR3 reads TGTGCCAGCAGGAAGGGAAGCGAGGGGGGGCAGTTCTTC. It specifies CASRKGSEGGQFF.

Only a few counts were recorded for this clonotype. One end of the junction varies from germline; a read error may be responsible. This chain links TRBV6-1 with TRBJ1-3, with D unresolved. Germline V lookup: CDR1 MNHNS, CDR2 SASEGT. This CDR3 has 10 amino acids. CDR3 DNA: TGTGCCAGCAGTGAAAACCTAATGCATTTT. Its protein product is CASSENLMHF.

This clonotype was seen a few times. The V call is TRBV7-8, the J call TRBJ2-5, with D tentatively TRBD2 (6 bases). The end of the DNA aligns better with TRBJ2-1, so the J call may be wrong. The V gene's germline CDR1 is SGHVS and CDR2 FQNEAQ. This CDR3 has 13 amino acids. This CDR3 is CASSLGTNNEQFF. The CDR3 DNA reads TGTGCCAGCAGCTTAGGGACTAACAATGAGCAGTTCTTC.

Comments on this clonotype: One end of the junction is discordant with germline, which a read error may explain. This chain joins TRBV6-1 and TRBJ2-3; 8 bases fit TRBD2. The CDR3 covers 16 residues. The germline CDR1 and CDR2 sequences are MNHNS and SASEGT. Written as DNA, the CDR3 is TGTGCCAGCAGACCAATAGCGGGGCGCTTCCAAGAGACCCAGTACTTT. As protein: CASRPIAGRFQETQYF.

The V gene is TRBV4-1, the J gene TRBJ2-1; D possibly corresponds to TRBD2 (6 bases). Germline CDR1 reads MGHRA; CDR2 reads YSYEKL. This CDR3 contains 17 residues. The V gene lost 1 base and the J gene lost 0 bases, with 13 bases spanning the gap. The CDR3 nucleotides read TGCGCCAGCAGCCAAGGCGCCCACGGGGGCTCCTACAATGAGCAGTTCTTC. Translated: CASSQGAHGGSYNEQFF.

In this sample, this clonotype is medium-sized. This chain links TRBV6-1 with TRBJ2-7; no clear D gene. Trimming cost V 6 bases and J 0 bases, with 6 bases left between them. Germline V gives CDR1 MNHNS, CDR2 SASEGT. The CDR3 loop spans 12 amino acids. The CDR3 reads CASSPSSYEQYF. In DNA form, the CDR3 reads TGTGCCAGCAGCCCGAGCTCCTACGAGCAGTACTTC.

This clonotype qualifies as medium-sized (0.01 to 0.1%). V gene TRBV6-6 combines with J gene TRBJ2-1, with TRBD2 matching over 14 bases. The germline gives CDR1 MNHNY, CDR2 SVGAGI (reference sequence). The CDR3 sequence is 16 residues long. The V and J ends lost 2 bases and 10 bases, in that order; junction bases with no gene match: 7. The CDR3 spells CASSYPGLAGVKEQFF. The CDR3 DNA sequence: TGTGCCAGCAGTTACCCGGGACTAGCGGGAGTAAAGGAGCAGTTCTTC.

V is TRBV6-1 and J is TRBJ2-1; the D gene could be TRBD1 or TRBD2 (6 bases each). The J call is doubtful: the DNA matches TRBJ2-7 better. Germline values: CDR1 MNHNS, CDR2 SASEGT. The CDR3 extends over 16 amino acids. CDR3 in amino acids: CASRDYSTGHTYEQYF. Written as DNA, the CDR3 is TGTGCCAGCAGGGACTATAGCACGGGACACACCTACGAGCAGTACTTC.

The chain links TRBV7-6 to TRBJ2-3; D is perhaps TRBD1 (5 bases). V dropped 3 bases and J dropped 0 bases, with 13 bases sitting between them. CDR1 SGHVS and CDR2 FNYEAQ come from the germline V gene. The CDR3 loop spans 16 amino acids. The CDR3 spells CASSLGPAVSTDTQYF. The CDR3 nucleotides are TGTGCCAGCAGCTTGGGGCCGGCAGTCAGCACAGATACGCAGTATTTT.

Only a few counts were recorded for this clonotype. CDR3 sequence: CASSLVQTGYNEQFF. CDR3 sequence (DNA): TGTGCCAGCAGTTTAGTCCAGACAGGCTACAATGAGCAGTTCTTC. The chain has TRBV12-3 or TRBV12-4 and TRBJ2-1; TRBD1 might be the D (6 bases). This CDR3 contains 15 residues. V lost 1 base, J lost 3 bases, and 10 bases lay in between.

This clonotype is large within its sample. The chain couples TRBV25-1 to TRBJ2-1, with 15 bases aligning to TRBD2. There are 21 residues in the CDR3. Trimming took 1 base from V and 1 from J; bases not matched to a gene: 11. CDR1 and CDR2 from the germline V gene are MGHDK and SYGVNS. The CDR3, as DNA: TGTGCCAGCAGTGAATCCCTAGGCGGACTAGCGGGGGGGACATCCTACAATGAGCAGTTCTTC. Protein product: CASSESLGGLAGGTSYNEQFF. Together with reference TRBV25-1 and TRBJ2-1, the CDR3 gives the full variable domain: EADIYQTPRYLVIGTGKKITLECSQTMGHDKMYWYQQDPGMELHLIHYSYGVNSTEKGDLSSESTVSRIRTEHFPLTLESARPSHTSQYLCASSESLGGLAGGTSYNEQFFGPGTRLTVL.

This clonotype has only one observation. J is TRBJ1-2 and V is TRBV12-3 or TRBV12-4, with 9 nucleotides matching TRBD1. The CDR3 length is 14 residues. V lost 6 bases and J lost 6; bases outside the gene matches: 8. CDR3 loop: CASRHGQGIHGYTF. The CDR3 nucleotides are TGTGCCAGCAGACATGGACAGGGGATTCATGGCTACACCTTC.

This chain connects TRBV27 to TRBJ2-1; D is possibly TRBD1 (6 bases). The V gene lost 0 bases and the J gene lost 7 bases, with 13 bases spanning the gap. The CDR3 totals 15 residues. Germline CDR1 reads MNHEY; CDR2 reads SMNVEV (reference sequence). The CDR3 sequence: CASSLSSSGVNEQFF. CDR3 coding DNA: TGTGCCAGCAGTTTATCGTCTTCAGGGGTTAATGAGCAGTTCTTC.

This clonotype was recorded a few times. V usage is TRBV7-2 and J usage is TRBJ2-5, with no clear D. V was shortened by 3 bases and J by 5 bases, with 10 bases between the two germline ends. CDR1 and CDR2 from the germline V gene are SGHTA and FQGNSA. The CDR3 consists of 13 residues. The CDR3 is CASSFQLGETQYF. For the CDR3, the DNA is TGTGCCAGCAGCTTTCAACTCGGGGAGACCCAGTACTTC.

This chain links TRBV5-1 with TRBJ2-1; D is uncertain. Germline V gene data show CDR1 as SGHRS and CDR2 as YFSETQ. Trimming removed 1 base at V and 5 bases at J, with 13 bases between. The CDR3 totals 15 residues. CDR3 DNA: TGCGCCAGCAGCTTGATCTCTACAAGGAACAATGAGCAGTTCTTC. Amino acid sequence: CASSLISTRNNEQFF.

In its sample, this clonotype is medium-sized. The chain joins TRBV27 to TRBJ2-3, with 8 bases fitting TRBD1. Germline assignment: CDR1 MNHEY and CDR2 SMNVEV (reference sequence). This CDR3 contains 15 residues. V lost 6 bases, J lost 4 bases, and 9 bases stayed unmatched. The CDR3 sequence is CASSPAGGAPDTQYF. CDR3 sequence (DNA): TGTGCCAGCAGCCCCGCAGGGGGCGCCCCAGATACGCAGTATTTT.

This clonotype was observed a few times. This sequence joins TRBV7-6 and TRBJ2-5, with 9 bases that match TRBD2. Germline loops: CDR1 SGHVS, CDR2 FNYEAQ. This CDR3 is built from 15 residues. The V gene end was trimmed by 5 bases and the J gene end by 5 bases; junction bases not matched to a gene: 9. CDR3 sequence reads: CASSPELAGLETQYF. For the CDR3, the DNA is TGTGCCAGCAGCCCAGAGCTAGCGGGATTGGAGACCCAGTACTTC.

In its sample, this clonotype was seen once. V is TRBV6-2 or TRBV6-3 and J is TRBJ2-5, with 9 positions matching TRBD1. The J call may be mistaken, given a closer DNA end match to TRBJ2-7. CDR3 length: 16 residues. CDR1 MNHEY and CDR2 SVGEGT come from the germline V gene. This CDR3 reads CASSRRGGTGKYEQYF. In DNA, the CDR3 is TGTGCCAGCAGTCGAAGGGGGGGGACAGGGAAATACGAGCAGTACTTC.

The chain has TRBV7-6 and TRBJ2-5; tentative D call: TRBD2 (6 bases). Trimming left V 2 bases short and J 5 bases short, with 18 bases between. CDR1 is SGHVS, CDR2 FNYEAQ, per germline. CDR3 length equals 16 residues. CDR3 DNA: TGTGCCAGCAGCTTACCACTTATAGCGGCAGGCGAGACCCAGTACTTC. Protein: CASSLPLIAAGETQYF.

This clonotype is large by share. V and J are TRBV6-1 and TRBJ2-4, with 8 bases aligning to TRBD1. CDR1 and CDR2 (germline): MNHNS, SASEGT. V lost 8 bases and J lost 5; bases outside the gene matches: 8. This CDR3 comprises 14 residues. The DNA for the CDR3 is TGTGCCAGCCTTGGACAGGGATACCAAAACATTCAGTACTTC. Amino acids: CASLGQGYQNIQYF.

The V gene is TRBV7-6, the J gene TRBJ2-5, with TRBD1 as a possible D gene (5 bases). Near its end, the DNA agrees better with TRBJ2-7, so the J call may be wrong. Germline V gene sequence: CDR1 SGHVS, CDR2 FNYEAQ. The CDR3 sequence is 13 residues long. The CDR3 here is CASSPDISYEQYF. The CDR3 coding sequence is TGTGCCAGCAGCCCGGACATTTCCTACGAGCAGTACTTC.

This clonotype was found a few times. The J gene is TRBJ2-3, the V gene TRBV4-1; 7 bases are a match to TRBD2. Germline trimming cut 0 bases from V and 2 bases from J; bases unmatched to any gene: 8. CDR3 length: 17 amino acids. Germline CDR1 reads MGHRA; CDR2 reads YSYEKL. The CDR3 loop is CASSQDVASGHTDTQYF. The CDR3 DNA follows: TGCGCCAGCAGCCAAGATGTGGCTAGCGGACACACAGATACGCAGTATTTT.

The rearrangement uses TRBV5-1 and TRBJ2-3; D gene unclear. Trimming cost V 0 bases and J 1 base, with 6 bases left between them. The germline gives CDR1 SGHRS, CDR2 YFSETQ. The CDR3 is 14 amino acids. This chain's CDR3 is CASSLGRGTDTQYF. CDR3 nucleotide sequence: TGCGCCAGCAGCTTGGGACGGGGCACAGATACGCAGTATTTT. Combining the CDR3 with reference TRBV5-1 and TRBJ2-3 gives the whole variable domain KAGVTQTPRYLIKTRGQQVTLSCSPISGHRSVSWYQQTPGQGLQFLFEYFSETQRNKGNFPGRFSGRQFSNSRSEMNVSTLELGDSALYLCASSLGRGTDTQYFGPGTRLTVL.

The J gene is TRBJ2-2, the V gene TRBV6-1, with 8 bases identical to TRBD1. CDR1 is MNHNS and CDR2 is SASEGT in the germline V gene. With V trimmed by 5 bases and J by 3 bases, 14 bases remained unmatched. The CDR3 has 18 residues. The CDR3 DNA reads TGTGCCAGCAGTACCCATTCAAACAGGGGGTCTTACACCGGGGAGCTGTTTTTT. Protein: CASSTHSNRGSYTGELFF.

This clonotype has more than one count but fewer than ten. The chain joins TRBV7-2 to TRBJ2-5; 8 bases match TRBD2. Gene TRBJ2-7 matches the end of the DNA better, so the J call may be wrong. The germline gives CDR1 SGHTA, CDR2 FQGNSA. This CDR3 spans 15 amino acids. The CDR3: CASNPGGTITYEQYF. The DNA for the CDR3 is TGTGCCAGCAATCCGGGGGGGACCATAACCTACGAGCAGTACTTC.

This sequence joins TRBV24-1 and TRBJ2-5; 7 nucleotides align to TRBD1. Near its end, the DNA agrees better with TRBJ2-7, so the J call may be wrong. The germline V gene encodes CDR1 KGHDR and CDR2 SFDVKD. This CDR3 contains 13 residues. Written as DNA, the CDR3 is TGTGCCACCGGGGGCCGGGACAGCTACGAGCAGTACTTC. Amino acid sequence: CATGGRDSYEQYF.

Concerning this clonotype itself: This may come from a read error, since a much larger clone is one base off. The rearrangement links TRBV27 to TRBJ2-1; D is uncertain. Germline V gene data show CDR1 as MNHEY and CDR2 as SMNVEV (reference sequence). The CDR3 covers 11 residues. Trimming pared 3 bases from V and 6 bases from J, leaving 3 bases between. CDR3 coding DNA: TGTGCCAGCAGTTTCTTCAATGAGCAGTTCTTC. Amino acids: CASSFFNEQFF.